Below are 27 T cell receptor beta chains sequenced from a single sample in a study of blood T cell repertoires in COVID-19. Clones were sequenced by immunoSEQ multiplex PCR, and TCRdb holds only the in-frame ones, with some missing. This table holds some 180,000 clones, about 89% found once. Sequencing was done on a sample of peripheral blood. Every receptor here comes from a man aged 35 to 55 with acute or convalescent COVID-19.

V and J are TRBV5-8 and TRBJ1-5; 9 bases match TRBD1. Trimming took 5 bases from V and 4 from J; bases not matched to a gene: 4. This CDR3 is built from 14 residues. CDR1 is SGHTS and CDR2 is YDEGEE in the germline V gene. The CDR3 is CASRGGQGNQPQHF. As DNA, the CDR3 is TGTGCCAGCAGGGGGGGACAGGGAAATCAGCCCCAGCATTTT.

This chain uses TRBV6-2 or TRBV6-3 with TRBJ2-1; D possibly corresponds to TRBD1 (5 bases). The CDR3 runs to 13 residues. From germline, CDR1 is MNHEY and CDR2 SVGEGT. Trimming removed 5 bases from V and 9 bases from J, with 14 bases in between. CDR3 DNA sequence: TGTGCCAGCAGTATCTCAGGGTCGCGTGAGCAGTTCTTC. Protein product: CASSISGSREQFF.

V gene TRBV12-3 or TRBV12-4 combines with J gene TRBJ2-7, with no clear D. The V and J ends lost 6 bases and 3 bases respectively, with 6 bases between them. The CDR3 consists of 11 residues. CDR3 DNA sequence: TGTGCCAGCAGCCTTAACTACGAGCAGTACTTC. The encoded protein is CASSLNYEQYF.

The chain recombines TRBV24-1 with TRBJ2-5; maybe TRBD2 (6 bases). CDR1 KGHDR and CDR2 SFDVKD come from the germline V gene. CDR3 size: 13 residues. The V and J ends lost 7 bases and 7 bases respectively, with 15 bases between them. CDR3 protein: CATREARGVTQYF. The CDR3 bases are TGTGCCACCAGGGAAGCGCGCGGGGTGACCCAGTACTTC.

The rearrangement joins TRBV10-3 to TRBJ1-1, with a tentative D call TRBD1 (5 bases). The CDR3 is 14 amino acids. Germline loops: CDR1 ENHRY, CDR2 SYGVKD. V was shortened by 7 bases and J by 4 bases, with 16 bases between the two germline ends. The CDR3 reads CAITKDRPPTEAFF. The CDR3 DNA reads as TGTGCCATCACTAAAGACAGACCCCCCACTGAAGCTTTCTTT.

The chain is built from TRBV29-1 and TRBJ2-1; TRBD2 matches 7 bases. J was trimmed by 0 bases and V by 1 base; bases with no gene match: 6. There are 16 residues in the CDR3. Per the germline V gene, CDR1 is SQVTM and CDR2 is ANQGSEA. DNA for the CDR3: TGCAGCGTTGAAGGGGAGCGGGGTAGCTCCTACAATGAGCAGTTCTTC. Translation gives CSVEGERGSSYNEQFF.

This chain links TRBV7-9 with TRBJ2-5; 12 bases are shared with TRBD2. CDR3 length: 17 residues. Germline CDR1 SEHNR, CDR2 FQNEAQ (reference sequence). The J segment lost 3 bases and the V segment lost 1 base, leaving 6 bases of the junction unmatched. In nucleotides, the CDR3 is TGTGCCAGCAGCTTAGAGTGGAGACTAGCGGGGGAAGAGACCCAGTACTTC. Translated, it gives CASSLEWRLAGEETQYF.

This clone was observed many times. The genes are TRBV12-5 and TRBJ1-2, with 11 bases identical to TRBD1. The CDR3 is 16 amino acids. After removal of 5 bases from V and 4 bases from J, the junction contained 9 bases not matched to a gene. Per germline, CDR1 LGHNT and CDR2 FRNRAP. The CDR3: CASGTGTGGTAYGYTF. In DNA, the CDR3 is TGTGCTAGTGGTACAGGGACAGGGGGAACAGCCTATGGCTACACCTTC.

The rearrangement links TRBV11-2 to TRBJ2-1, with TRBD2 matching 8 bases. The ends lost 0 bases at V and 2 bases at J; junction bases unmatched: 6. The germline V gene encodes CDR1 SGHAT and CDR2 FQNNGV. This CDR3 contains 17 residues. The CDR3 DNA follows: TGTGCCAGCAGCTTAGACCTCCCCGGGGGGGCCTACAATGAGCAGTTCTTC. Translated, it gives CASSLDLPGGAYNEQFF.

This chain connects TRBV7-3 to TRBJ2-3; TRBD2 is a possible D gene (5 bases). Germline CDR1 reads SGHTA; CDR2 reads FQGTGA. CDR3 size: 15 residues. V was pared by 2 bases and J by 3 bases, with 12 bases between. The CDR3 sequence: CASSLEGGWTDTQYF. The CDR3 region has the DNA TGTGCCAGCAGCTTAGAGGGTGGTTGGACAGATACGCAGTATTTT.

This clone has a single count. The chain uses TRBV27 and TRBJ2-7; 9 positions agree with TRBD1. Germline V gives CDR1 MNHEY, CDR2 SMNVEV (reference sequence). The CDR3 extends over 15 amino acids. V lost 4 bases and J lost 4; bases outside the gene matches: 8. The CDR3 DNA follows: TGTGCCAGCAGTTCACCGGGACAGGGTCTATACGAGCAGTACTTC. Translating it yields CASSSPGQGLYEQYF.

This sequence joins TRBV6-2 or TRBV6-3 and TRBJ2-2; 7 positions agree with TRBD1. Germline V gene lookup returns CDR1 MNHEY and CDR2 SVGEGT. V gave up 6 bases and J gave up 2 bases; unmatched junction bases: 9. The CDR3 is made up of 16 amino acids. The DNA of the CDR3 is TGTGCCAGCAGCCCTACCGGGACAGCCAACACCGGGGAGCTGTTTTTT. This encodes CASSPTGTANTGELFF.

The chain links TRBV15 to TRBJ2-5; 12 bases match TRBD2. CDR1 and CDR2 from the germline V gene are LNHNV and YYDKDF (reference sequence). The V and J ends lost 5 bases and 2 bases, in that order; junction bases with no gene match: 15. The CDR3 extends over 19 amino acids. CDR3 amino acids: CATSPRYLAGGQRQETQYF. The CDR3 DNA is TGTGCCACCAGCCCGAGGTATCTAGCGGGGGGGCAACGGCAAGAGACCCAGTACTTC. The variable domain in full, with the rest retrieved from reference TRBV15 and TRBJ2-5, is DAMVIQNPRYQVTQFGKPVTLSCSQTLNHNVMYWYQQKSSQAPKLLFHYYDKDFNNEADTPDNFQSRRPNTSFCFLDIRSPGLGDTAMYLCATSPRYLAGGQRQETQYFGPGTRLLVL.

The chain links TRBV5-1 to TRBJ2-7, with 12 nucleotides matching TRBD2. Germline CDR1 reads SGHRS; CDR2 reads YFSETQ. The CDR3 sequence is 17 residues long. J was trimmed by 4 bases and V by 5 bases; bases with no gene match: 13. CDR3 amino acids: CASSFTSGGLKLYEQYF. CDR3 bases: TGCGCCAGCAGTTTCACTAGCGGGGGGCTCAAATTATACGAGCAGTACTTC.

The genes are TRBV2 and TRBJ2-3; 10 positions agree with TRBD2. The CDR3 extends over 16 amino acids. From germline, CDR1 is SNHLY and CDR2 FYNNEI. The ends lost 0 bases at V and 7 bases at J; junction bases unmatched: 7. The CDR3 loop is CASSEAAASGGYTQYF. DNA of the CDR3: TGTGCCAGCAGTGAAGCGGCGGCTAGCGGGGGTTATACGCAGTATTTT.

As DNA, the CDR3 is TGTGCCAGCAGTTTTCGAGGAAACGGCTACACCTTC. It is translated as CASSFRGNGYTF. The J gene is TRBJ1-2, the V gene TRBV27, with D unclear. V gave up 3 bases and J gave up 8 bases, with 10 bases separating them. Germline V gene sequence: CDR1 MNHEY, CDR2 SMNVEV (reference sequence). CDR3 length: 12 amino acids.

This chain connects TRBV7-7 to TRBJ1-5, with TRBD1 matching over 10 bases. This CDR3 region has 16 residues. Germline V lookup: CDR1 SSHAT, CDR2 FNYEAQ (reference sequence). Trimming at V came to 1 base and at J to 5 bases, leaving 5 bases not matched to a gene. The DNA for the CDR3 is TGTGCCAGCAGCTTAGGGGGACAGGGGACCGATCAGCCCCAGCATTTT. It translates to CASSLGGQGTDQPQHF.

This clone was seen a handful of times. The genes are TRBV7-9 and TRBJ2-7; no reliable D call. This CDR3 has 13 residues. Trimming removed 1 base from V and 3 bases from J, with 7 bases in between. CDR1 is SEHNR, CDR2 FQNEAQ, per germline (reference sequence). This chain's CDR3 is CASSLGTGYEQYF. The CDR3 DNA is TGTGCCAGCAGCTTAGGCACCGGCTACGAGCAGTACTTC.

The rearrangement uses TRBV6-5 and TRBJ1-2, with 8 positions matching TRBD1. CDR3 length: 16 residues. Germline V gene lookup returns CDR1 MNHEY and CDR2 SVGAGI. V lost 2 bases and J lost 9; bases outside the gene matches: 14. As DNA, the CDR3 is TGTGCCAGCAGTTACAGCAGGGGGCTGGGTATGAGGAGCTACACCTTC. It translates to CASSYSRGLGMRSYTF.

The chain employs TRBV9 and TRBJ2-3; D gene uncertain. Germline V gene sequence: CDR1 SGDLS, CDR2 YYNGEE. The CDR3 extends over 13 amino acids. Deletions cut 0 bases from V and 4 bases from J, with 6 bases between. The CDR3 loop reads CASSVGRADTQYF. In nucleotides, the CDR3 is TGTGCCAGCAGCGTAGGCCGCGCAGATACGCAGTATTTT. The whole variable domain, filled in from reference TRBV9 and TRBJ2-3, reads DSGVTQTPKHLITATGQRVTLRCSPRSGDLSVYWYQQSLDQGLQFLIQYYNGEERAKGNILERFSAQQFPDLHSELNLSSLELGDSALYFCASSVGRADTQYFGPGTRLTVL.

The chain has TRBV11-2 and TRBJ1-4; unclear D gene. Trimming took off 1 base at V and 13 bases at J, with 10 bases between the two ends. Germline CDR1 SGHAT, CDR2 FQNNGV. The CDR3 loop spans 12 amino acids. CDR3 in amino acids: CASSLGGARLFF. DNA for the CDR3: TGTGCCAGCAGCTTAGGCGGAGCAAGACTGTTTTTT.

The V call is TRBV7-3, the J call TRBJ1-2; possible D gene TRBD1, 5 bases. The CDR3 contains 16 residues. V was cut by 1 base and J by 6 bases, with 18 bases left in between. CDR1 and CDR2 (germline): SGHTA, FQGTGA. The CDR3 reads CASSLNPLSPGHGYTF. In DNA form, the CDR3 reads TGTGCCAGCAGCTTAAACCCCCTGAGCCCAGGGCATGGCTACACCTTC.

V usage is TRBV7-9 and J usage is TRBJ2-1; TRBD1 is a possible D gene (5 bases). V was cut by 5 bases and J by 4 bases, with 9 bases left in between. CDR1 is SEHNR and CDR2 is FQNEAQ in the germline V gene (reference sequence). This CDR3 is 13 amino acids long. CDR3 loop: CASSPQGYNEQFF. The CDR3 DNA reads TGTGCCAGCAGCCCTCAGGGATACAATGAGCAGTTCTTC.

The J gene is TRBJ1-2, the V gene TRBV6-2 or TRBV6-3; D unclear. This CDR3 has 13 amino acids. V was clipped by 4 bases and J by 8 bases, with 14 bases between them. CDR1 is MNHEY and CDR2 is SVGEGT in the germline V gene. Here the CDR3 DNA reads TGTGCCAGCAGTTTACCCGATGCGGGCGGCTACACCTTC. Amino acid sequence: CASSLPDAGGYTF.

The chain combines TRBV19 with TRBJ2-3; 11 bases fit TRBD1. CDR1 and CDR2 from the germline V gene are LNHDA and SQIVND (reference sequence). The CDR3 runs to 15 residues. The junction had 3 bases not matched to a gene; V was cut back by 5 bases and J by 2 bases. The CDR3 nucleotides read TGTGCCAGTAGTGGACAGGGGGCGTCCACAGATACGCAGTATTTT. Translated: CASSGQGASTDTQYF.

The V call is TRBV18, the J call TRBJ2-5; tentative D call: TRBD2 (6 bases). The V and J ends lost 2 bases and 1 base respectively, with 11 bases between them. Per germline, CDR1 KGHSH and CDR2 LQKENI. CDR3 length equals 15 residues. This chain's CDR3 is CASSPSGLGQETQYF. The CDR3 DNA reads TGTGCCAGCTCACCATCGGGACTTGGCCAAGAGACCCAGTACTTC.

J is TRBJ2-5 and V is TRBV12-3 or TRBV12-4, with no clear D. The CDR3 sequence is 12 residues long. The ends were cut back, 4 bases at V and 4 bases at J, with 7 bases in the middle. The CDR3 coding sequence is TGTGCCAGCAGTTGGCCGGGAGAGACCCAGTACTTC. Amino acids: CASSWPGETQYF.